A selection of T cell receptor beta chains follows, all from one sample in a study of T-cell memory formation after mild COVID-19. TCRdb re-called the 5' RACE reads through MiXCR, storing one row per CDR3 protein. The sample carries roughly 450,000 distinct CDR3 sequences, over 15% recorded once. Sequenced sample: PBMCs or a T cell subset sorted from them (not recorded which). The receptors derive from an adult woman who had mild COVID-19 (a few samples of this study predate the infection). Cell type and time point are not known. Both conserved end residues are part of each CDR3. Each record gives: J gene, clone size, V gene, D gene, CDR3 protein, CDR3 DNA. A D gene is named only where the DNA matches it firmly. The listing skips clone size in some rows; elsewhere it reads once, few, many or a size class.

j_gene: TRBJ2-1; abundance: few; v_gene: TRBV7-8; d_gene: -; CDR3aa: CASSSSRDGAYNEQFF; CDR3nt: TGTGCCAGCAGCTCCTCCCGGGACGGAGCCTACAATGAGCAGTTCTTC
j_gene: TRBJ2-1; abundance: -; v_gene: TRBV4-1; d_gene: TRBD1; CDR3aa: CASRLGTGGFDEQFF; CDR3nt: TGCGCCAGCCGGCTCGGGACAGGGGGCTTCGATGAGCAGTTCTTC
j_gene: TRBJ2-3; abundance: -; v_gene: TRBV12-3/TRBV12-4; d_gene: -; CDR3aa: CASTPSPGTRTDTQYF; CDR3nt: TGTGCCAGCACCCCCTCTCCCGGGACACGGACAGATACGCAGTATTTT
j_gene: TRBJ2-3; abundance: -; v_gene: TRBV7-2; d_gene: -; CDR3aa: CASSLDGQLRTDTQYF; CDR3nt: TGTGCCAGCAGCTTAGATGGGCAGTTACGCACAGATACGCAGTATTTT
j_gene: TRBJ2-1; abundance: -; v_gene: TRBV14; d_gene: TRBD1; CDR3aa: CASSQDIRGSEQFF; CDR3nt: TGTGCCAGCAGCCAAGATATCAGGGGGAGTGAGCAGTTCTTC
j_gene: TRBJ1-1; abundance: few; v_gene: TRBV6-5; d_gene: -; CDR3aa: CASSPGLFDLFF; CDR3nt: TGTGCCAGCAGCCCTGGGTTGTTTGACCTGTTCTTT
j_gene: TRBJ2-1; abundance: few; v_gene: TRBV6-6; d_gene: -; CDR3aa: CASSLFQSGEQFF; CDR3nt: TGTGCCAGCAGCCTCTTTCAGTCGGGTGAGCAGTTCTTC
j_gene: TRBJ2-5; abundance: -; v_gene: TRBV5-1; d_gene: -; CDR3aa: CASSDAGARETQYF; CDR3nt: TGCGCCAGCAGCGATGCCGGGGCCAGGGAGACCCAGTACTTC
j_gene: TRBJ1-1; abundance: -; v_gene: TRBV4-2; d_gene: -; CDR3aa: CASSPNTLNTEAFF; CDR3nt: TGTGCCAGCAGCCCGAACACCTTGAACACTGAAGCTTTCTTT
j_gene: TRBJ1-2; abundance: -; v_gene: TRBV5-6; d_gene: TRBD1; CDR3aa: CASSRQGPSMGGYTF; CDR3nt: TGTGCCAGCAGCCGACAGGGGCCTTCAATGGGGGGCTACACCTTC
j_gene: TRBJ1-3; abundance: few; v_gene: TRBV4-1; d_gene: -; CDR3aa: CASSRTPAPKTGNTIYF; CDR3nt: TGCGCCAGCAGCCGAACACCTGCCCCGAAGACTGGAAACACCATATATTTT
j_gene: TRBJ1-2; abundance: many; v_gene: TRBV5-6; d_gene: -; CDR3aa: CASSLRPGLTGGYTF; CDR3nt: TGTGCCAGCAGCTTACGGCCGGGCCTAACGGGTGGCTACACCTTC
j_gene: TRBJ2-7; abundance: many; v_gene: TRBV25-1; d_gene: -; CDR3aa: CASSATPIDSVSSYEQYF; CDR3nt: TGTGCCAGCAGTGCGACTCCGATCGACAGTGTCAGCTCCTACGAGCAGTACTTC
j_gene: TRBJ2-2; abundance: -; v_gene: TRBV7-6; d_gene: -; CDR3aa: CASSLAYGGANTGELFF; CDR3nt: TGTGCCAGCAGCTTAGCTTATGGCGGGGCGAACACCGGGGAGCTGTTTTTT
j_gene: TRBJ2-7; abundance: few; v_gene: TRBV19; d_gene: TRBD2; CDR3aa: CASSQAGGPEQYF; CDR3nt: TGTGCCAGTAGTCAAGCGGGAGGGCCCGAGCAGTACTTC
j_gene: TRBJ2-3; abundance: few; v_gene: TRBV12-3/TRBV12-4; d_gene: -; CDR3aa: CASSNRLGSSPDTQYF; CDR3nt: TGTGCCAGCAGTAACAGACTAGGATCTTCACCAGATACGCAGTATTTT
j_gene: TRBJ2-7; abundance: -; v_gene: TRBV20-1; d_gene: -; CDR3aa: CSPKGGPYEQYF; CDR3nt: TGCAGTCCTAAAGGGGGGCCTTACGAGCAGTACTTC
j_gene: TRBJ2-7; abundance: -; v_gene: TRBV5-1; d_gene: -; CDR3aa: CASSFDGTPSYSYEQYF; CDR3nt: TGCGCCAGCAGCTTTGACGGGACCCCTAGTTACTCCTACGAGCAGTACTTC
j_gene: TRBJ1-1; abundance: few; v_gene: TRBV24-1; d_gene: -; CDR3aa: CATKATGGTEAFF; CDR3nt: TGTGCCACCAAGGCGACAGGTGGGACTGAAGCTTTCTTT
j_gene: TRBJ2-2; abundance: -; v_gene: TRBV6-5; d_gene: -; CDR3aa: CASTGGDGELFF; CDR3nt: TGTGCCTCCACCGGTGGTGATGGGGAGCTGTTTTTT
j_gene: TRBJ1-1; abundance: -; v_gene: TRBV5-4; d_gene: -; CDR3aa: CASSRRQDGHTEAFF; CDR3nt: TGTGCCAGCAGCCGAAGACAGGACGGTCACACTGAAGCTTTCTTT
j_gene: TRBJ2-1; abundance: few; v_gene: TRBV7-6; d_gene: -; CDR3aa: CASSLGFSQVDTNEQFF; CDR3nt: TGTGCCAGCAGCTTAGGGTTTTCGCAGGTTGACACGAATGAGCAGTTCTTC
j_gene: TRBJ2-3; abundance: -; v_gene: TRBV14; d_gene: -; CDR3aa: CASSQSTMGTDTQYF; CDR3nt: TGTGCCAGCAGCCAGTCAACTATGGGCACAGATACGCAGTATTTT
j_gene: TRBJ1-1; abundance: few; v_gene: TRBV6-5; d_gene: -; CDR3aa: CASRKLYGVDTEAFF; CDR3nt: TGTGCCAGCAGGAAACTCTATGGGGTCGACACTGAAGCTTTCTTT
j_gene: TRBJ1-1; abundance: few; v_gene: TRBV12-3/TRBV12-4; d_gene: -; CDR3aa: CASSLSERRAFF; CDR3nt: TGTGCCAGCAGTTTATCTGAGAGGAGAGCTTTCTTT
j_gene: TRBJ2-1; abundance: -; v_gene: TRBV30; d_gene: TRBD2; CDR3aa: CARQSSGSINEQFF; CDR3nt: TGTGCCCGACAATCTAGCGGGAGCATCAATGAGCAGTTCTTC
j_gene: TRBJ2-7; abundance: few; v_gene: TRBV5-6; d_gene: -; CDR3aa: CASTALGEQYF; CDR3nt: TGTGCCAGCACCGCATTGGGGGAGCAGTACTTC
j_gene: TRBJ1-1; abundance: few; v_gene: TRBV5-1; d_gene: -; CDR3aa: CASSFAPANTEAFF; CDR3nt: TGCGCCAGCAGCTTTGCCCCAGCGAACACTGAAGCTTTCTTT
j_gene: TRBJ1-3; abundance: -; v_gene: TRBV7-9; d_gene: -; CDR3aa: CASSLVWRQGQPPSGNTIYF; CDR3nt: TGTGCCAGCAGCTTAGTGTGGAGACAAGGACAGCCACCCTCTGGAAACACCATATATTTT
j_gene: TRBJ1-3; abundance: few; v_gene: TRBV12-3/TRBV12-4; d_gene: -; CDR3aa: CASSLDLARNTIYF; CDR3nt: TGTGCCAGCAGTTTAGACTTGGCACGAAACACCATATATTTT
j_gene: TRBJ2-3; abundance: -; v_gene: TRBV12-3/TRBV12-4; d_gene: TRBD2; CDR3aa: CASGFGLAGSDTQYF; CDR3nt: TGTGCCAGCGGTTTCGGACTAGCGGGGTCAGATACGCAGTATTTT
j_gene: TRBJ2-1; abundance: -; v_gene: TRBV25-1; d_gene: -; CDR3aa: CASSESNNEQFF; CDR3nt: TGTGCCAGCAGTGAATCGAACAATGAGCAGTTCTTC
j_gene: TRBJ2-1; abundance: -; v_gene: TRBV7-2; d_gene: TRBD2; CDR3aa: CASSLDAGGHYEQFF; CDR3nt: TGTGCCAGCAGCTTAGACGCGGGGGGGCATTATGAGCAGTTCTTC
j_gene: TRBJ1-1; abundance: many; v_gene: TRBV5-1; d_gene: -; CDR3aa: CASSLAGYTEAFF; CDR3nt: TGCGCCAGCAGCCTAGCAGGGTACACTGAAGCTTTCTTT
j_gene: TRBJ2-5; abundance: few; v_gene: TRBV5-5; d_gene: -; CDR3aa: CASSLALVYVETQYF; CDR3nt: TGTGCCAGCAGCTTGGCCTTAGTTTATGTGGAGACCCAGTACTTC
j_gene: TRBJ2-7; abundance: few; v_gene: TRBV19; d_gene: TRBD1; CDR3aa: CASSIDGWTGVGEQYF; CDR3nt: TGTGCCAGTAGTATAGACGGGTGGACAGGGGTTGGCGAGCAGTACTTC
j_gene: TRBJ1-1; abundance: few; v_gene: TRBV30; d_gene: -; CDR3aa: CAWSPAGGPEAFF; CDR3nt: TGTGCCTGGAGTCCGGCGGGGGGGCCTGAAGCTTTCTTT
j_gene: TRBJ1-2; abundance: few; v_gene: TRBV20-1; d_gene: -; CDR3aa: CSARIRTGRYGYTF; CDR3nt: TGCAGTGCTAGAATCCGCACCGGTAGATATGGCTACACCTTC
j_gene: TRBJ2-3; abundance: -; v_gene: TRBV24-1; d_gene: -; CDR3aa: CATSDGGRPDTQYF; CDR3nt: TGTGCCACCAGTGATGGGGGCAGGCCAGATACGCAGTATTTT
j_gene: TRBJ2-1; abundance: once; v_gene: TRBV6-2/TRBV6-3; d_gene: -; CDR3aa: CASSSSSYHEQFF; CDR3nt: TGTGCCAGCAGTTCTAGCTCCTACCATGAGCAGTTCTTC
j_gene: TRBJ2-1; abundance: -; v_gene: TRBV21-1; d_gene: -; CDR3aa: CASSKRGGLFYEQFF; CDR3nt: TGTGCCAGCAGCAAGCGGGGGGGCCTTTTTTATGAGCAGTTCTTC
j_gene: TRBJ2-5; abundance: few; v_gene: TRBV7-9; d_gene: TRBD1; CDR3aa: CASSTGTGVEETQYF; CDR3nt: TGTGCCAGCAGCACGGGGACAGGGGTTGAGGAGACCCAGTACTTC
j_gene: TRBJ1-1; abundance: few; v_gene: TRBV5-6; d_gene: -; CDR3aa: CASSLAGITEAFF; CDR3nt: TGTGCCAGCAGCTTGGCAGGTATAACTGAAGCTTTCTTT
j_gene: TRBJ1-1; abundance: -; v_gene: TRBV5-4; d_gene: -; CDR3aa: CASSWGEGYTEAFF; CDR3nt: TGTGCCAGCAGCTGGGGGGAGGGGTACACTGAAGCTTTCTTT
j_gene: TRBJ2-5; abundance: -; v_gene: TRBV29-1; d_gene: -; CDR3aa: CSSDGRGETQYF; CDR3nt: TGCAGCTCCGATGGAAGGGGAGAGACCCAGTACTTC
j_gene: TRBJ2-5; abundance: -; v_gene: TRBV19; d_gene: TRBD2; CDR3aa: CASSIGSGNQETQYF; CDR3nt: TGTGCCAGTAGTATTGGGAGCGGGAACCAAGAGACCCAGTACTTC
j_gene: TRBJ2-1; abundance: -; v_gene: TRBV5-1; d_gene: TRBD1; CDR3aa: CASSLIPGGKNEQFF; CDR3nt: TGCGCCAGCAGCTTAATACCAGGGGGTAAGAATGAGCAGTTCTTC
j_gene: TRBJ1-1; abundance: -; v_gene: TRBV9; d_gene: -; CDR3aa: CASNHPRGAQVVNTEAFF; CDR3nt: TGTGCCAGCAACCACCCTCGTGGGGCGCAAGTCGTGAACACTGAAGCTTTCTTT
j_gene: TRBJ2-1; abundance: few; v_gene: TRBV20-1; d_gene: TRBD2; CDR3aa: CSARMGLSGSSYNEQFF; CDR3nt: TGCAGTGCTAGAATGGGACTAAGCGGATCATCCTACAATGAGCAGTTCTTC
j_gene: TRBJ2-3; abundance: -; v_gene: TRBV20-1; d_gene: -; CDR3aa: CSAPTAEPTDTQYF; CDR3nt: TGCAGTGCCCCCACGGCTGAACCCACAGATACGCAGTATTTT